The 3 T cell receptor beta chains below were found in one sample sequenced in a study of metastatic and nonmetastatic thyroid tumors. TCRdb reanalyzed the PCR reads with MiXCR. The sample consists of roughly 15,000 clones, less than 25% of them appearing once. All patients were treatment-naive before thyroid surgery. Sequenced input: adjacent normal tissue. The receptors were sampled from a female donor with papillary thyroid cancer or a benign thyroid nodule (not recorded which). Some clones in this sample may be carry-over from other donors' samples.

This clone has a handful of counts. This rearrangement joins TRBV5-1 to TRBJ2-1, with TRBD2 identical over 8 bases. Unmatched junction bases numbered 10, after V lost 4 bases and J lost 1 base. CDR1 is SGHRS and CDR2 is YFSETQ in the germline V gene. This CDR3 is 17 amino acids long. The CDR3 DNA follows: TGCGCCAGCAGCCCCATAAGCGGGAGTATATCCTACAATGAGCAGTTCTTC. This codes for CASSPISGSISYNEQFF.

This clone was recorded at least ten times. CDR3 protein: CASSSELTRVKAGNEQFF. CDR3 coding DNA: TGTGCCAGCAGCTCAGAATTAACCCGGGTGAAGGCTGGCAATGAGCAGTTCTTC. The V gene is TRBV11-2, the J gene TRBJ2-1; D gene uncertain. The V end was cut by 4 bases, the J end by 6 bases, with 25 bases between. The CDR3 is made up of 18 amino acids. Germline assignment: CDR1 SGHAT and CDR2 FQNNGV.

Within the sample, this clone is large. This chain joins TRBV6-5 and TRBJ1-4; 7 bases match TRBD1. This CDR3 is 16 amino acids long. Germline V gives CDR1 MNHEY, CDR2 SVGAGI. The junction had 6 bases not matched to a gene; V was cut back by 0 bases and J by 5 bases. The CDR3 loop reads CASSYSVQGQNEKLFF. The DNA of the CDR3 is TGTGCCAGCAGTTACTCCGTACAGGGGCAAAATGAAAAACTGTTTTTT.